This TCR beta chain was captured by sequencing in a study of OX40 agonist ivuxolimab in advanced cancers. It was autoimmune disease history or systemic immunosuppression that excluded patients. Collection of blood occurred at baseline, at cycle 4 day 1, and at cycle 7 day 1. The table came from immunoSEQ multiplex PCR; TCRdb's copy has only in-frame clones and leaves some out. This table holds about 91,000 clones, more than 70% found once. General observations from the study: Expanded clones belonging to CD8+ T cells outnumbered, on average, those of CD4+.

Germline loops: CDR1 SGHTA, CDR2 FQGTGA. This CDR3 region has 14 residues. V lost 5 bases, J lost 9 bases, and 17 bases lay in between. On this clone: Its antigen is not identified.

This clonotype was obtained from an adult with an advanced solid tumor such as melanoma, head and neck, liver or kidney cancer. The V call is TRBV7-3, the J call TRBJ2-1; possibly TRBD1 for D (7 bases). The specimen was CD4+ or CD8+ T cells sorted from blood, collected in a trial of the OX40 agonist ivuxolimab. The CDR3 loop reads CASSTGQGGGEQFF. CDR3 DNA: TGTGCCAGCAGCACAGGGCAGGGGGGCGGTGAGCAGTTCTTC.